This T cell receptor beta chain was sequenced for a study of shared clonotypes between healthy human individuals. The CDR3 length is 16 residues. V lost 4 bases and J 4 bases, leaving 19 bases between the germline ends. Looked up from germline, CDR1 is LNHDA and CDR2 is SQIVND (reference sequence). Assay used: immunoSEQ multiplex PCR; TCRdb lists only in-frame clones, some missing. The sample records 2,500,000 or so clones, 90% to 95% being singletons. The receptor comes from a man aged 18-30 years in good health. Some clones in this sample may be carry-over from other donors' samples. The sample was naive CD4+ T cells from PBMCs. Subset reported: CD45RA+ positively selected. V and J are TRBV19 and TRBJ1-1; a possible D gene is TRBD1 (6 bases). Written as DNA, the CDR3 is TGTGCCAGTAGTACCAGATTTGGGGGCGCGGTCACTGAAGCTTTCTTT. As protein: CASSTRFGGAVTEAFF.